Below are 3 T cell receptor beta chains sequenced from a single sample in a study of Ad26.COV2.S vaccination and SARS-CoV-2 variants. Documented treatment: around 19 received Ad26.COV2.S at low or high dose, single or two shots; 5 received placebo; per-sample allocation not given. Sampling occurred on day 63 after the first vaccine or placebo injection. Generated by immunoSEQ multiplex PCR, the TCRdb table keeps only in-frame clones and is missing some. Of around 450,000 clones listed, approximately 89% are singletons. Source: peripheral blood, taken in a trial of Ad26.COV2.S vaccine versus placebo. The origin of the receptors is a person between 18 and 59 years old who received the Ad26.COV2.S COVID-19 vaccine or a placebo.

This sequence joins TRBV15 and TRBJ2-1; the match to TRBD1 covers 7 bases. The germline CDR1 and CDR2 sequences are LNHNV and YYDKDF (reference sequence). The trim removed 1 base at V and 1 base at J, leaving 4 bases unmatched. This CDR3 comprises 16 residues. CDR3 loop: CATSRGQGGSYNEQFF. The CDR3 coding sequence is TGTGCCACCAGCAGAGGACAGGGCGGATCCTACAATGAGCAGTTCTTC.

V usage is TRBV6-5 and J usage is TRBJ1-2; 7 positions agree with TRBD1. Germline CDR1 is MNHEY and CDR2 is SVGAGI. The CDR3 is made up of 15 amino acids. With V trimmed by 6 bases and J by 5 bases, 12 bases remained unmatched. The CDR3 DNA is TGTGCCAGCAGGGCCCCTGACAGGGTGGTTTATGGCTACACCTTC. Translating it yields CASRAPDRVVYGYTF.

This chain links TRBV18 with TRBJ1-6; D is uncertain. The CDR3 sequence is 16 residues long. V dropped 3 bases and J dropped 3 bases, with 12 bases sitting between them. Germline V lookup: CDR1 KGHSH, CDR2 LQKENI. The CDR3 is CASSPSRLSYNSPLHF. In nucleotides, the CDR3 is TGTGCCAGCTCACCGTCCAGGTTAAGCTATAATTCACCCCTCCACTTT.